The 31 T cell receptor beta chains below were found in one sample sequenced in a study of T cells in localized non-small cell lung cancer. TCRdb keeps only in-frame clones here, not all; method: immunoSEQ multiplex PCR. The data show about 59,000 clones, about nine tenths seen once. This sample comprised peripheral blood, obtained before any cancer treatment. Source of these receptors: a man between 40 and 75 years old with stage I lung adenocarcinoma.

The chain links TRBV6-6 to TRBJ2-7; 8 positions agree with TRBD2. The CDR3 sequence is 13 residues long. The trim removed 11 bases at V and 2 bases at J, leaving 8 bases unmatched. The V gene's germline CDR1 is MNHNY and CDR2 SVGAGI (reference sequence). The CDR3 region has the DNA TGTGCCTCTGTAGCGGGATCCCCCTACGAGCAGTACTTC. Its translation is CASVAGSPYEQYF.

Details on this clone: Its ends do not fully match the called genes, so a read error is possible. The rearrangement joins TRBV7-7 to TRBJ2-1; 16 bases map to TRBD2. Germline V lookup: CDR1 SSHAT, CDR2 FNYEAQ (reference sequence). CDR3 size: 18 residues. Written as DNA, the CDR3 is TGTGCTAGCAGCGGAGCGGGACTAGCGGGAGGGCCTCGTACTGAGCAGTTCTTC. It is translated as CASSGAGLAGGPRTEQFF.

Only one count was recorded for this clone. V gene TRBV7-9 combines with J gene TRBJ2-2, with no clear D. V lost 5 bases and J lost 4, with 8 bases in between. Germline-derived CDR1 and CDR2 are SEHNR and FQNEAQ (reference sequence). The length of the CDR3 is 13 residues. CDR3 sequence: CASSPTSTGELFF. CDR3 nucleotide sequence: TGTGCCAGCAGCCCGACCAGCACCGGGGAGCTGTTTTTT.

This sequence joins TRBV19 and TRBJ1-2; maybe TRBD1 (5 bases). The V gene's germline CDR1 is LNHDA and CDR2 SQIVND (reference sequence). V was clipped by 0 bases and J by 5 bases, with 13 bases between them. The CDR3 contains 15 residues. The CDR3 DNA reads as TGTGCCAGTAGTATAGAGGCCTCCGGGACGTATGGCTACACCTTC. Translation: CASSIEASGTYGYTF.

The rearrangement links TRBV28 to TRBJ2-5, with TRBD2 matching over 10 bases. This CDR3 has 15 amino acids. The V gene's germline CDR1 is MDHEN and CDR2 SYDVKM. J gave up 10 bases and V 6 bases, and 14 bases lay outside the gene matches. The CDR3 here is CASSQPVTSGIGQYF. CDR3 coding DNA: TGTGCCAGCAGCCAACCAGTCACTAGCGGGATAGGCCAGTACTTC.

About this clone: An end of the junction does not agree with germline; a read error may underlie this. The CDR3 DNA sequence: TGCGCCAGCAGTTTGGAGCCTGGGGCCAACGTCCTGACTTTC. Translation gives CASSLEPGANVLTF. The chain carries TRBV5-1 and TRBJ2-6; D gene unclear. Germline V CDR1 and CDR2: SGHRS, YFSETQ. The CDR3 covers 14 residues.

The CDR3 coding sequence is TGTGCCATCAGTGAAACAGCCGGCCCAACCTACGAGCAGTACTTC. This encodes CAISETAGPTYEQYF. This chain joins TRBV10-3 and TRBJ2-7; D uncertain. The germline V gene has CDR1 ENHRY and CDR2 SYGVKD. Between the trimmed V and J ends, which lost 3 bases and 2 bases, there was a span of 14 bases. The CDR3 loop spans 15 amino acids.

The gene calls are TRBV5-1 and TRBJ2-2; 9 bases map to TRBD1. Per the germline V gene, CDR1 is SGHRS and CDR2 is YFSETQ. The V gene end was trimmed by 5 bases and the J gene end by 5 bases; junction bases not matched to a gene: 10. CDR3 length: 16 amino acids. The DNA for the CDR3 is TGCGCCAGCAGGCCGGGGGGACAGGGATTGACCGGGGAGCTGTTTTTT. Its translation is CASRPGGQGLTGELFF.

J is TRBJ2-2 and V is TRBV19; D is undetermined. This CDR3 comprises 18 residues. Per germline, CDR1 LNHDA and CDR2 SQIVND (reference sequence). The V end lost 5 bases, the J end lost 2 bases, and 21 bases lay between the germline ends. Written as DNA, the CDR3 is TGTGCCAGTAGTGCCCGCATCCTGGCTAACTCCAACACCGGGGAGCTGTTTTTT. Encoded protein: CASSARILANSNTGELFF. Complete variable domain (other parts from reference TRBV19 and TRBJ2-2): DGGITQSPKYLFRKEGQNVTLSCEQNLNHDAMYWYRQDPGQGLRLIYYSQIVNDFQKGDIAEGYSVSREKKESFPLTVTSAQKNPTAFYLCASSARILANSNTGELFFGEGSRLTVL.

The rearrangement uses TRBV5-4 and TRBJ2-5; D may match TRBD1 or TRBD2 (7 bases each). The CDR3 spans 14 residues. Trimming took off 4 bases at V and 7 bases at J, with 17 bases between the two ends. Per the germline V gene, CDR1 is SGHNT and CDR2 is YYREEE (reference sequence). CDR3: CASSPGGGDGTQYF. The CDR3 nucleotides are TGTGCCAGCAGCCCAGGGGGGGGAGATGGGACCCAGTACTTC.

A single count supports this clone. The chain joins TRBV18 to TRBJ2-7; 7 bases agree with TRBD1. This CDR3 is built from 15 residues. The V gene's germline CDR1 is KGHSH and CDR2 LQKENI. The ends lost 3 bases at V and 4 bases at J; junction bases unmatched: 9. The CDR3 spells CASSPGTENLYEQYF. DNA of the CDR3: TGTGCCAGCTCACCCGGGACAGAAAATCTATACGAGCAGTACTTC.

The J gene is TRBJ1-3, the V gene TRBV5-6; D unresolved. Germline CDR1 reads SGHDT; CDR2 reads YYEEEE. The CDR3 contains 15 residues. The germline V and J ends were trimmed by 0 bases and 0 bases, with 7 bases remaining between them. This CDR3 reads CASSLGPSSGNTIYF. CDR3 sequence (DNA): TGTGCCAGCAGCTTGGGGCCTAGCTCTGGAAACACCATATATTTT.

The chain couples TRBV10-3 to TRBJ2-5; TRBD2 matches at 13 bases. This CDR3 comprises 15 residues. The junction had 1 base not matched to a gene; V was cut back by 4 bases and J by 2 bases. CDR1 and CDR2 from the germline V gene are ENHRY and SYGVKD. CDR3 protein: CAISGTSGRQETQYF. The CDR3 nucleotides read TGTGCCATCAGTGGGACTAGCGGGAGACAAGAGACCCAGTACTTC.

This rearrangement joins TRBV11-3 to TRBJ2-3, with 12 bases matching TRBD1. The V gene end was trimmed by 0 bases and the J gene end by 4 bases; junction bases not matched to a gene: 2. This CDR3 has 16 residues. Germline CDR1 SGHNT, CDR2 YENEEA. CDR3: CASSLEGQGASDTQYF. CDR3 DNA sequence: TGTGCCAGCAGCTTAGAGGGACAGGGGGCCTCAGATACGCAGTATTTT.

The V and J genes are TRBV5-6 and TRBJ2-1; tentative D call: TRBD1 (6 bases). The CDR3 is 15 amino acids. Germline assignment: CDR1 SGHDT and CDR2 YYEEEE. Trimming stripped 1 base from V and 5 bases from J, with 13 bases between. The CDR3: CASSLRRGPNNEQFF. The CDR3 nucleotides read TGTGCCAGCAGCTTGCGCAGGGGACCCAACAATGAGCAGTTCTTC.

This clone was detected once. The chain carries TRBV7-9 and TRBJ2-7; D tentatively fits TRBD1 or TRBD2 (6 bases each). Trimming took off 5 bases at V and 2 bases at J, with 16 bases between the two ends. CDR3 length: 15 amino acids. Germline CDR1 is SEHNR and CDR2 is FQNEAQ (reference sequence). The CDR3 coding sequence is TGTGCCAGCAGCCCGATTGGCGGGACAACCTACGAGCAGTACTTC. Its translation is CASSPIGGTTYEQYF.

The V call is TRBV9, the J call TRBJ2-5; D possibly matches TRBD1 or TRBD2 (5 bases each). CDR1 and CDR2 from the germline V gene are SGDLS and YYNGEE. V was cut by 4 bases and J by 9 bases, with 16 bases left in between. The CDR3 runs to 13 residues. CDR3 region: CASSPARGAAQYF. The CDR3 DNA is TGTGCCAGCAGCCCGGCGCGAGGGGCGGCCCAGTACTTC. Full variable domain (rest looked up from reference TRBV9 and TRBJ2-5): DSGVTQTPKHLITATGQRVTLRCSPRSGDLSVYWYQQSLDQGLQFLIQYYNGEERAKGNILERFSAQQFPDLHSELNLSSLELGDSALYFCASSPARGAAQYFGPGTRLLVL.

This rearrangement joins TRBV19 to TRBJ1-4; possible D gene TRBD1, 6 bases. The CDR3 loop spans 16 amino acids. With 6 bases removed from V and 6 bases from J, the gap between germline ends came to 20 bases. In germline, CDR1 is LNHDA, CDR2 SQIVND (reference sequence). The CDR3 loop reads CASRSFGGDKDEKLFF. CDR3 DNA: TGTGCCAGTAGGTCGTTTGGTGGGGACAAAGATGAAAAACTGTTTTTT.

The rearrangement joins TRBV20-1 to TRBJ2-5; D call uncertain. The CDR3 has 11 amino acids. Trimming left V 5 bases short and J 5 bases short, with 9 bases between. CDR1 is DFQATT and CDR2 is SNEGSKA in the germline V gene (reference sequence). This CDR3 reads CSAHGGETQYF. Written as DNA, the CDR3 is TGCAGTGCTCATGGTGGGGAGACCCAGTACTTC.

The chain recombines TRBV6-6 with TRBJ2-2, with a tentative D call TRBD1 (6 bases). CDR1 is MNHNY, CDR2 SVGAGI, per germline (reference sequence). V gave up 0 bases and J gave up 4 bases, with 9 bases separating them. The CDR3 runs 15 residues. CDR3 sequence reads: CASSYSRTVTGELFF. The CDR3 DNA reads as TGTGCCAGCAGTTACTCTCGGACAGTCACCGGGGAGCTGTTTTTT.

The rearrangement links TRBV6-1 to TRBJ2-5, with 7 bases lining up with TRBD1. Germline V gene lookup returns CDR1 MNHNS and CDR2 SASEGT. V shed 7 bases and J 7 bases; nucleotides not matched to a gene: 15. This CDR3 contains 15 residues. The CDR3: CASTPDHRGSGTQYF. The CDR3, as DNA: TGTGCCAGCACCCCGGATCACAGGGGCAGCGGGACCCAGTACTTC.

The genes are TRBV5-1 and TRBJ2-1; 7 bases agree with TRBD1. The V segment lost 4 bases and the J segment 4 bases; nucleotides outside the gene matches: 2. This CDR3 region has 13 residues. In germline, CDR1 is SGHRS, CDR2 YFSETQ. DNA for the CDR3: TGCGCCAGCAGCCCGGGACAGTACAATGAGCAGTTCTTC. Translating gives CASSPGQYNEQFF.

The chain carries TRBV7-2 and TRBJ2-1, with TRBD2 matching over 13 bases. The CDR3 totals 16 residues. V shed 5 bases and J 8 bases; nucleotides not matched to a gene: 9. Germline CDR1 SGHTA, CDR2 FQGNSA. In nucleotides, the CDR3 is TGTGCCAGCAGCCTTCTAGGACTAGCGGGAGAAGATGAGCAGTTCTTC. Its protein product is CASSLLGLAGEDEQFF.

Details on this clone: Mismatch with germline at one junction end may stem from a read error. The genes are TRBV5-1 and TRBJ2-2; D perhaps matches TRBD1 (6 bases). This CDR3 spans 16 amino acids. Germline CDR1 and CDR2: SGHRS and YFSETQ. The CDR3 bases are TGCGCCAGCAGCTTTGGGTGGACAGCGAATACCGGGGAGCTGTTTTTT. Translating gives CASSFGWTANTGELFF.

The chain couples TRBV30 to TRBJ1-5; the D gene is possibly TRBD1 (5 bases). Trimming left V 3 bases short and J 7 bases short, with 19 bases between. Per germline, CDR1 GTSNPN and CDR2 SVGIG (reference sequence). The CDR3 extends over 15 amino acids. The CDR3 here is CAWSEEQAVQQPQHF. In nucleotides, the CDR3 is TGTGCCTGGAGCGAGGAACAGGCGGTCCAACAGCCCCAGCATTTT.

The genes are TRBV7-9 and TRBJ2-7; tentatively, D is TRBD2 (5 bases). The CDR3 covers 11 residues. V was shortened by 6 bases and J by 5 bases, with 8 bases between the two germline ends. CDR1 and CDR2 (germline): SEHNR, FQNEAQ (reference sequence). The CDR3 here is CASSRRDEQYF. In DNA form, the CDR3 reads TGTGCCAGCAGTAGGCGGGACGAGCAGTACTTC.

The gene calls are TRBV5-6 and TRBJ2-7; D is uncertain. The CDR3 consists of 12 residues. The germline V gene has CDR1 SGHDT and CDR2 YYEEEE. Trimming removed 4 bases from V and 6 bases from J, with 11 bases in between. DNA for the CDR3: TGTGCCAGCAGCGTGGGATTCGGCGAGCAGTACTTC. As protein: CASSVGFGEQYF.

The chain uses TRBV6-5 and TRBJ2-1; a possible D gene is TRBD2 (6 bases). This CDR3 spans 15 amino acids. Per germline, CDR1 MNHEY and CDR2 SVGAGI. V was pared by 0 bases and J by 5 bases, with 11 bases between. CDR3 amino acids: CASSYSSRGNNEQFF. In DNA form, the CDR3 reads TGTGCCAGCAGTTACTCGAGTCGGGGGAACAATGAGCAGTTCTTC.

The chain recombines TRBV27 with TRBJ2-7; tentatively, D is TRBD1 (5 bases). CDR1 is MNHEY and CDR2 is SMNVEV in the germline V gene (reference sequence). V dropped 3 bases and J dropped 5 bases, with 20 bases sitting between them. The CDR3 totals 16 residues. Here the CDR3 DNA reads TGTGCCAGCAGTTTTTCGATCGGTAGGGGTTTCAACGAGCAGTACTTC. It is translated as CASSFSIGRGFNEQYF.

The CDR3 region is CATLGVASAKNIQYF. In nucleotides, the CDR3 is TGTGCCACCCTAGGTGTGGCCTCGGCCAAAAACATTCAGTACTTC. The rearrangement links TRBV28 to TRBJ2-4; unclear D gene. This CDR3 is 15 amino acids long. Germline values: CDR1 MDHEN, CDR2 SYDVKM. Trimming pared 10 bases from V and 1 base from J, leaving 17 bases between.

The chain uses TRBV13 and TRBJ2-7; 12 bases agree with TRBD2. The V gene's germline CDR1 is PRHDT and CDR2 FYEKMQ (reference sequence). Trimming removed 4 bases from V and 7 bases from J; junction bases left unmatched: 8. The CDR3 is 15 residues long. The CDR3 sequence is CASSSLAGGSREQYF. As DNA, the CDR3 is TGTGCCAGCAGCTCCCTAGCGGGAGGGTCGAGGGAGCAGTACTTC. The full variable domain, completed using reference TRBV13 and TRBJ2-7, is AAGVIQSPRHLIKEKRETATLKCYPIPRHDTVYWYQQGPGQDPQFLISFYEKMQSDKGSIPDRFSAQQFSDYHSELNMSSLELGDSALYFCASSSLAGGSREQYFGPGTRLTVT.